This entry concerns a single T cell receptor beta chain. One end of the junction is discordant with germline, which a read error may explain. CDR3 length equals 16 residues. Germline V lookup: CDR1 SSHAT, CDR2 FNYEAQ (reference sequence). TCRdb re-derived calls from the RT-PCR reads in MiXCR, one entry per CDR3 protein. In the table there are about 700,000 distinct CDR3 sequences, 13% to 15% of which are singletons. This TCR derives from a female donor in good health, serving as a healthy control. The material sequenced was memory CD4+ T cells from blood. V usage is TRBV7-7 and J usage is TRBJ2-6; D is unclear. In nucleotides, the CDR3 is TGTGCTAGCAGCTTAGCACACAGTCCTGGGGCCAACGTCCTGACTTTC. Residues: CASSLAHSPGANVLTF.